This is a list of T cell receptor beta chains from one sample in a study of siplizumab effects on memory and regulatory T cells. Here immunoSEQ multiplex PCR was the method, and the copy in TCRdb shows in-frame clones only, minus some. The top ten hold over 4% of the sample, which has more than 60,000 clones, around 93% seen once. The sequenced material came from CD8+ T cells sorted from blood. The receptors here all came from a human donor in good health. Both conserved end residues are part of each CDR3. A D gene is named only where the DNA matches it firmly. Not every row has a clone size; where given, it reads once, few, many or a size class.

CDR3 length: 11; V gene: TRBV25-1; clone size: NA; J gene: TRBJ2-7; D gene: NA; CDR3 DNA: TGTGCCAGCAAAGACGGGTACGAGCAGTACTTC; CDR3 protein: CASKDGYEQYF
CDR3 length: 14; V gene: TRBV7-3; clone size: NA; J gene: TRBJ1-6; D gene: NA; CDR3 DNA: TGTGCCAGCCTTACGGGATCCTATAATTCACCGCTCCACTTT; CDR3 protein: CASLTGSYNSPLHF
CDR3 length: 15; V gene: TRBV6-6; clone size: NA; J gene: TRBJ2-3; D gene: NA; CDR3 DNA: TGTGCCAGCAGCACCTGGGCAGCCGGAACAGATACGCAGTATTTT; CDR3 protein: CASSTWAAGTDTQYF
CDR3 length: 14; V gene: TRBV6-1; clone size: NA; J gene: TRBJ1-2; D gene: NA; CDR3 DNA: TGTGCCAGCAGTGATGACCCACTAGGCTATGGCTACACCTTC; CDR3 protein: CASSDDPLGYGYTF
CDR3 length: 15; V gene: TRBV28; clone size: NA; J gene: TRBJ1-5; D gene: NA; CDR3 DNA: TGTGCCAGCAGTTTTAAAGGGCTCGGCAATCAGCCCCAGCATTTT; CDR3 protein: CASSFKGLGNQPQHF
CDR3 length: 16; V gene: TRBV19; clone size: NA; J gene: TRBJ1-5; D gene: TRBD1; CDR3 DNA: TGTGCCAGTAGTATAGGGACAGGGGCCCCCAATCAGCCCCAGCATTTT; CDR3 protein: CASSIGTGAPNQPQHF
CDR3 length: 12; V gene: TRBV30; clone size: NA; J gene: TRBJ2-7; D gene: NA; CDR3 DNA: TGTGCCTGGGCGGCGGGGGCTCAAGAGCAGTACTTC; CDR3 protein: CAWAAGAQEQYF
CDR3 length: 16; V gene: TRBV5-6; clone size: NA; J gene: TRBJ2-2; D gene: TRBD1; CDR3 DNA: TGTGCCAGCAGCGGGACAGATAGAGCGAACACCGGGGAGCTGTTTTTT; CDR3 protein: CASSGTDRANTGELFF
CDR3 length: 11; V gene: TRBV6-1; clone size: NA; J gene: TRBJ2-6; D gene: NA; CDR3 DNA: TGTGCCAGCAGCGCAACGAACGTCCTGACTTTC; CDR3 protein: CASSATNVLTF
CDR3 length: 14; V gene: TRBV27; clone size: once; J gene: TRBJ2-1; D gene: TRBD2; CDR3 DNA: TGTGCCAGCAGTTTGGCCTTAGCGGGGAATGAGCAGTTCTTC; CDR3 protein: CASSLALAGNEQFF
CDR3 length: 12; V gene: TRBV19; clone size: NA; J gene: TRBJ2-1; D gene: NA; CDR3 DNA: TGTGCCAGTCAGACAGGAGTTAATGAGCAGTTCTTC; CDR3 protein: CASQTGVNEQFF
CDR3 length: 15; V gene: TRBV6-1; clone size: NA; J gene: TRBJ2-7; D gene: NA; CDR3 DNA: TGTGCCAGCACCGAAGGTAGTGGAGAAATTGGCGAGCAGTACTTC; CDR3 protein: CASTEGSGEIGEQYF
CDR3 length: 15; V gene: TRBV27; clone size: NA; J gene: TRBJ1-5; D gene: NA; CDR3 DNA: TGTGCCAGCAGTTTATCAGGGGCGGGAAATCAGCCCCAGCATTTT; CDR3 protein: CASSLSGAGNQPQHF